A selection of T cell receptor beta chains follows, all from one sample in a study of a mutant IDH1 vaccine in newly diagnosed glioma. Libraries were prepared by immunoSEQ multiplex PCR; TCRdb keeps only in-frame clonotypes and omits some of them. The profile shows 45,000 to 65,000 clones, roughly 77% of them singletons. These receptors have no known antigen. Sequencing was performed on PBMCs, taken from a glioma patient whose treatment included an IDH1 peptide vaccine. These receptors all come from a woman between 35 and 50 years old with glioma. Some clones in this sample may be carry-over from other donors' samples. Both conserved end residues are trimmed from each CDR3.

V gene	J gene	CDR3 protein
TRBV9	TRBJ2-3	ASSATLDTQY
TRBV5-5	TRBJ2-7	ASSLAPQGAVYEQY
TRBV13	TRBJ1-2	ASSLFAREEYGYT
TRBV12-5	TRBJ2-6	ASGLGGLPLSGANVLT
TRBV10-1	TRBJ2-7	ASSETALSYEQY
TRBV7-9	TRBJ1-1	ASSFSVNTEAF
TRBV19	TRBJ1-1	ASSEQGETEAF
TRBV29-1	TRBJ2-7	SVLRGSYEQY
TRBV7-9	TRBJ2-7	ASSNRTPPSEQY
TRBV23-1	TRBJ1-2	CRKSGPYGYT
TRBV6-7	TRBJ1-5	ASSYKDRELPDQPQH
TRBV7-9	TRBJ1-4	ASSHRQELNEKLF
TRBV7-2	TRBJ1-1	ASSLVDGGAGKAF
TRBV30	TRBJ2-1	AWSVRLAGSYNEQF
TRBV5-1	TRBJ2-7	ASRNTPGTYEQY
TRBV27	TRBJ2-2	ASSSPPRGKNTGELF
TRBV2	TRBJ1-1	ASSPLGGGDTEAF
TRBV6-5	TRBJ2-3	ASTPSRADTQY
TRBV14	TRBJ2-5	ASSSPGGWETQY
TRBV28	TRBJ2-7	ASSFSRATYEQY
TRBV29-1	TRBJ2-1	SVEAATGGEQF
TRBV4-3	TRBJ2-2	ASSQDWRVDGELF
TRBV27	TRBJ2-1	ASSLILGQGPLEQF
TRBV5-1	TRBJ2-7	ASSGTRDFYEQY
TRBV10-1	TRBJ2-5	ASSQTGIPFETQY
TRBV9	TRBJ2-7	ASSVGDRRDEQY
TRBV7-7	TRBJ2-5	ASSYRQGWETQY
TRBV10-1	TRBJ1-2	ASSEFRDRDLLSEGYT
TRBV10-2	TRBJ2-2	AAIRDRIGNTGELF
TRBV7-9	TRBJ1-2	ASSPNPRGSFGGYT
TRBV5-1	TRBJ2-7	ASAPGQVYEQY
TRBV7-9	TRBJ1-4	ASSVDRGQREKLF
TRBV7-9	TRBJ2-7	ASSPRPGQALYEQY
TRBV7-9	TRBJ2-5	ALDSQETQY
TRBV29-1	TRBJ1-4	SVVGRDEKLF
TRBV7-9	TRBJ1-2	ASSPPGDGYT